These T cell receptor beta chains were read from a single sample in a study of T-cell memory formation after mild COVID-19. TCRdb reprocessed the 5' RACE reads with MiXCR, giving one entry per CDR3 protein. The table shows 110,000 or so distinct CDR3 sequences, with about 20% occurring only once. The sequencing sample was made of PBMCs or a T cell subset sorted from them (not recorded which). These receptors were taken from a man aged 18 to 29 who had mild COVID-19 (a few samples of this study predate the infection). Cell type and time point are not known. Both conserved end residues are part of each CDR3. D genes are given only for firm matches.

j_call: TRBJ2-3; v_call: TRBV4-2; d_call: .; cdr3_aa: CASSQEGWGVDSTDTQYF
j_call: TRBJ1-1; v_call: TRBV6-6; d_call: .; cdr3_aa: CASSYWERDTEAFF
j_call: TRBJ2-2; v_call: TRBV29-1; d_call: TRBD2; cdr3_aa: CSVEDGGLNTGELFF
j_call: TRBJ2-1; v_call: TRBV20-1; d_call: TRBD2; cdr3_aa: CSAEGLAGGYNEQFF
j_call: TRBJ2-3; v_call: TRBV5-1; d_call: .; cdr3_aa: CASSLWGGAIDTQYF
j_call: TRBJ2-4; v_call: TRBV20-1; d_call: TRBD1; cdr3_aa: CSARGWGQGKNIQYF
j_call: TRBJ2-3; v_call: TRBV29-1; d_call: .; cdr3_aa: CSGVEGLSDTQYF
j_call: TRBJ2-1; v_call: TRBV5-1; d_call: TRBD1; cdr3_aa: CASSSTGPYNEQFF
j_call: TRBJ2-6; v_call: TRBV19; d_call: .; cdr3_aa: CASSVWSGANVLTF
j_call: TRBJ2-1; v_call: TRBV7-3; d_call: TRBD2; cdr3_aa: CASSAEAGGGSFF